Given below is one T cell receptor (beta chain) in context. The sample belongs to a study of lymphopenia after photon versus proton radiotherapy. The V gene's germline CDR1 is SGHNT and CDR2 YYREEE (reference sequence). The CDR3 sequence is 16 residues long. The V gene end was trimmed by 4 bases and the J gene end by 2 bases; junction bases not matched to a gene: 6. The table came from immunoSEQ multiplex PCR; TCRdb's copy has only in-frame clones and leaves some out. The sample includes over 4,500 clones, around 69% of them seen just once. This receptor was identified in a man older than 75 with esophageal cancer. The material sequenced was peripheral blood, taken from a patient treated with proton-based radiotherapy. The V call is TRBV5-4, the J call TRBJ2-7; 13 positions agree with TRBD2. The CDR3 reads CASSPGTSGVTYEQYF. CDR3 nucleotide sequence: TGTGCCAGCAGCCCCGGGACTAGCGGGGTAACCTACGAGCAGTACTTC.